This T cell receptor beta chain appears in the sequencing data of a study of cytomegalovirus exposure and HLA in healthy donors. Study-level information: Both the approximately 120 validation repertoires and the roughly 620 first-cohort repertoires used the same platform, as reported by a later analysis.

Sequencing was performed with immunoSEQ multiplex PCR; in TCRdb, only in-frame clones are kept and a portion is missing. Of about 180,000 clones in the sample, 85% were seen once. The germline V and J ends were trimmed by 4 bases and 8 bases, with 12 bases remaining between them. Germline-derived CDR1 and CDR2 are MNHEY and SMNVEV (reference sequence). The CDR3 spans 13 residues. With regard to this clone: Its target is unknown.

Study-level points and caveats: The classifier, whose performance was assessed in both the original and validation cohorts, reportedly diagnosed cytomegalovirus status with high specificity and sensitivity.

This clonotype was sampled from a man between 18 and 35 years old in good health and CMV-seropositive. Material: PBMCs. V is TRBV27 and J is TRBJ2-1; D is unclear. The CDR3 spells CASSSTLLYEQFF. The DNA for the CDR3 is TGTGCCAGCAGTTCCACCCTCCTATATGAGCAGTTCTTC.